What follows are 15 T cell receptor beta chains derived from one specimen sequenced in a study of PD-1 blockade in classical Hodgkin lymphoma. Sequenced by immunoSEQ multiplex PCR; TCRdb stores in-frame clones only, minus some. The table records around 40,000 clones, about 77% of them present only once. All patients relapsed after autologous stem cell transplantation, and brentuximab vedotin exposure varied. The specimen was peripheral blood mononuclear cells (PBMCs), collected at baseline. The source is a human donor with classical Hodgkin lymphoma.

The CDR3 loop reads CASSVAPGAGGETQYF. DNA for the CDR3: TGTGCCAGCAGCGTAGCTCCGGGGGCAGGGGGGGAGACCCAGTACTTC. The rearrangement uses TRBV9 and TRBJ2-5, with TRBD1 as a possible D gene (7 bases). There are 16 residues in the CDR3. Trimming removed 0 bases from V and 5 bases from J, with 17 bases in between. Germline V gene sequence: CDR1 SGDLS, CDR2 YYNGEE.

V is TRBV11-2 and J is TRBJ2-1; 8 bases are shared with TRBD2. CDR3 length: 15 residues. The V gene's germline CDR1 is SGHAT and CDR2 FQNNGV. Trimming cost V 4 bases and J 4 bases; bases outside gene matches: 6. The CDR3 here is CASSSYSGVYNEQFF. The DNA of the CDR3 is TGTGCCAGCAGCTCCTATAGCGGGGTTTACAATGAGCAGTTCTTC.

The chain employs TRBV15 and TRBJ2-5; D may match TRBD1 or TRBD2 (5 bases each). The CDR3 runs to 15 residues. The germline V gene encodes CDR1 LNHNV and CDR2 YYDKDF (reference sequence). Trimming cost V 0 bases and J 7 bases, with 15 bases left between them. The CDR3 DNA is TGTGCCACCAGCAGAGATCGGCTAGATGGGGGGACCCAGTACTTC. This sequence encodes CATSRDRLDGGTQYF.

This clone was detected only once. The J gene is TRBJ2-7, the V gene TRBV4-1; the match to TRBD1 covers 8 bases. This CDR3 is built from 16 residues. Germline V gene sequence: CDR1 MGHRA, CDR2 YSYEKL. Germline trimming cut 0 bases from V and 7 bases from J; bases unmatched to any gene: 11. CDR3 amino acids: CASSQDQGASSWEQYF. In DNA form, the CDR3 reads TGCGCCAGCAGCCAAGATCAGGGGGCTAGCTCTTGGGAGCAGTACTTC.

CDR3 amino acids: CASAPGLGSYEQYF. The CDR3 DNA is TGTGCCAGCGCCCCGGGACTGGGCTCCTACGAGCAGTACTTC. The V call is TRBV10-3, the J call TRBJ2-7, with D perhaps TRBD2 (6 bases). CDR1 is ENHRY, CDR2 SYGVKD, per germline. V was cut by 10 bases and J by 0 bases, with 16 bases left in between. This CDR3 is built from 14 residues.

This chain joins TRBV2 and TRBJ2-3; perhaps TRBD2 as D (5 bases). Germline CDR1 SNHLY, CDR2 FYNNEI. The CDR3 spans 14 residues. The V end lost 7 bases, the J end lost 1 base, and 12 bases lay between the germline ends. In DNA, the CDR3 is TGTGCCAGCATGAGGGAGTCCCGCACAGATACGCAGTATTTT. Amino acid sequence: CASMRESRTDTQYF.

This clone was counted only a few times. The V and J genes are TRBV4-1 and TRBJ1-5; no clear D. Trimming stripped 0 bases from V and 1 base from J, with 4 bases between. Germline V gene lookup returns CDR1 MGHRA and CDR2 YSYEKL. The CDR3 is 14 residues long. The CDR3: CASSQDESNQPQHF. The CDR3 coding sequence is TGCGCCAGCAGCCAAGATGAAAGCAATCAGCCCCAGCATTTT.

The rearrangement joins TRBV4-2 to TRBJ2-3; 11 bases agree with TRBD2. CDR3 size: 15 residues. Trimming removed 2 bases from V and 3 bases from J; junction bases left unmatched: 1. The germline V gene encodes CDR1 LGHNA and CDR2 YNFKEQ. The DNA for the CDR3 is TGTGCCAGCAGCCAATCTAGCGGGGGGACAGATACGCAGTATTTT. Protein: CASSQSSGGTDTQYF.

CDR3 nucleotides: TGCGCCAGCAGCCAAGATAGAGGACAGGCTTTTACCGGGGAGCTGTTTTTT. This translates into CASSQDRGQAFTGELFF. The rearrangement uses TRBV4-3 and TRBJ2-2; 7 bases map to TRBD1. V shed 0 bases and J 5 bases; nucleotides not matched to a gene: 9. CDR1 and CDR2 from the germline V gene are LGHNA and YSLEER. CDR3 size: 17 residues.

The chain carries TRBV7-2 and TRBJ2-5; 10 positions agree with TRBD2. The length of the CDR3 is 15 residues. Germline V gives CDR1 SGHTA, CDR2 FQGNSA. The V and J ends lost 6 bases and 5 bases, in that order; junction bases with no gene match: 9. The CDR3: CASSFVSGGMETQYF. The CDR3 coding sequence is TGTGCCAGCAGTTTCGTTAGCGGGGGGATGGAGACCCAGTACTTC.

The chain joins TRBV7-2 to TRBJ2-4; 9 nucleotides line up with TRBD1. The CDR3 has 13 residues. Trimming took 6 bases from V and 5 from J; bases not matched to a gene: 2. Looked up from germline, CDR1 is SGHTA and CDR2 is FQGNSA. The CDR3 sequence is CASSRDRENIQYF. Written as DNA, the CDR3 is TGTGCCAGCAGTAGGGACAGGGAAAACATTCAGTACTTC.

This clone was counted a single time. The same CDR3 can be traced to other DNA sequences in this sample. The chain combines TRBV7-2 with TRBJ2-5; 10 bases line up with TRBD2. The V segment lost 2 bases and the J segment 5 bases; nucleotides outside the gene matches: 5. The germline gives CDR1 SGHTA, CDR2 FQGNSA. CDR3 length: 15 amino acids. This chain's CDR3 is CASSLPSGGGETQYF. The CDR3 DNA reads TGTGCCAGCAGCTTACCTAGCGGGGGAGGTGAGACCCAGTACTTC.

DNA of the CDR3: TGTGCCAGCAGCTCCATACAGGGGCATTGGGGCTACACCTTC. Translation: CASSSIQGHWGYTF. The rearrangement joins TRBV9 to TRBJ1-2; TRBD1 matches 7 bases. The CDR3 consists of 14 residues. Germline-derived CDR1 and CDR2 are SGDLS and YYNGEE. Trimming cost V 4 bases and J 8 bases; bases outside gene matches: 11.

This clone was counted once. The CDR3 reads CASSGHRAEGNTEAFF. The CDR3 DNA sequence: TGTGCCAGCAGCGGTCACAGGGCAGAGGGAAACACTGAAGCTTTCTTT. The genes are TRBV5-4 and TRBJ1-1; D may be TRBD1 (6 bases). CDR1 and CDR2 from the germline V gene are SGHNT and YYREEE (reference sequence). The CDR3 has 16 amino acids. Trimming took 4 bases from V and 2 from J, leaving 18 bases between them.

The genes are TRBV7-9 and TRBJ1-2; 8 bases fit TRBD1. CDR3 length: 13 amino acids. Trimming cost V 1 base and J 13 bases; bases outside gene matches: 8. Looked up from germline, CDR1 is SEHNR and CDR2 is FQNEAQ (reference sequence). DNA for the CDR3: TGTGCCAGCAGCTTAGGAGGACAGGGTGTTTGCACCTTC. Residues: CASSLGGQGVCTF.